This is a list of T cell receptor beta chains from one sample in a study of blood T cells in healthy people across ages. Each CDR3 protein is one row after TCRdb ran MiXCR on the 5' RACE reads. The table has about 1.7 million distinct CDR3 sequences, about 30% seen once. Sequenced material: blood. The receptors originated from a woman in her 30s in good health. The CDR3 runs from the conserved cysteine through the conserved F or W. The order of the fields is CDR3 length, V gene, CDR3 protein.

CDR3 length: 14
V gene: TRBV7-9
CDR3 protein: CASSTDRGLYEQYF

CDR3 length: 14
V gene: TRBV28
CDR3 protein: CASSIMDSNQPQHF

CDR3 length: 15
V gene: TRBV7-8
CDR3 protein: CASSLPPPSTDTQYF

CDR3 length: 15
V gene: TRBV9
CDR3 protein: CASSRQGVGTDTQYF

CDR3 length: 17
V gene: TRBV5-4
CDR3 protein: CASSSGTSSRSSYEQYF

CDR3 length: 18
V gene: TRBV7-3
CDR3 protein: CASSQPTSGGHSYNEQFF

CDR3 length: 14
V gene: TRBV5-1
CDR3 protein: CASSLANPQETQYF

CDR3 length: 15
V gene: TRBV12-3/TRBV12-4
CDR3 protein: CASSWGGVTTDTQYF

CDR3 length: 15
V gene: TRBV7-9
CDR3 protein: CASSNRDRSSYEQYF

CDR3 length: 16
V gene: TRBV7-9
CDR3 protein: CASSSGQGAKLNEQFF

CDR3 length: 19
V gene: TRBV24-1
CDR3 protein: CATSDLNPSDILSNQPQHF

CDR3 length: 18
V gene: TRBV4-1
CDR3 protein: CVSSQDMASGYTRGTQYF

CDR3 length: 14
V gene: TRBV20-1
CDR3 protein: CSARDWTGTRGYTF

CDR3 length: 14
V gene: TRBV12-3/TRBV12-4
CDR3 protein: CASRETGAVTEAFF

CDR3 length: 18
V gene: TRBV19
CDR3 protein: CASSIARTSGGDADTQYF

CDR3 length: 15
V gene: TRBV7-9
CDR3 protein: CASSPAGQVNQPQHF

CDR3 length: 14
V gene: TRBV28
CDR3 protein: CASNSGLPNYGYTF

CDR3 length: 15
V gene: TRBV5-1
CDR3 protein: CASSGYRDVGQPQHF

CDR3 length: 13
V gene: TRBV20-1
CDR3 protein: CSARSGTVYEQYF

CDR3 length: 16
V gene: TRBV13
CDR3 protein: CASSFRLPSGRTEAFF